The present T cell receptor (beta chain) was sequenced within a study of control samples from healthy donors and cancer patients. Germline-derived CDR1 and CDR2 are MNHEY and SMNVEV (reference sequence). V lost 4 bases and J lost 2, with 17 bases in between. The CDR3 spans 16 residues. Libraries were prepared by immunoSEQ multiplex PCR; TCRdb keeps only in-frame clonotypes and omits some of them. Altogether about 230,000 clones are present, over 70% being singletons, with the ten largest covering less than 15%. Material: PBMCs. This clonotype originated in a woman aged 60 to 75 with lung cancer. The J gene is TRBJ1-2, the V gene TRBV27; D remains unclear. CDR3: CASSSRWELGNYGYTF. The DNA for the CDR3 is TGTGCCAGCAGTTCTCGCTGGGAGTTGGGCAACTATGGCTACACCTTC.